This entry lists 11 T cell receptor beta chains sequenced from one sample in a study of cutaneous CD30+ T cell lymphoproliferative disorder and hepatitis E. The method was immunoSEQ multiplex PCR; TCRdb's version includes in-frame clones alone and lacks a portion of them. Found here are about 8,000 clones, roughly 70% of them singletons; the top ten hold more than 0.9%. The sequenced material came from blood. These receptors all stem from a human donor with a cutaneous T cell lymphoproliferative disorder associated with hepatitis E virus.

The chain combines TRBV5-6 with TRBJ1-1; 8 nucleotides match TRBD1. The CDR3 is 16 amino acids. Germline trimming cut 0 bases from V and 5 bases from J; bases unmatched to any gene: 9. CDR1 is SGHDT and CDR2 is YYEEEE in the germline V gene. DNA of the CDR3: TGTGCCAGCAGCTTGGGCGACAGGGGAAGGTGGACTGAAGCTTTCTTT. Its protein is CASSLGDRGRWTEAFF.

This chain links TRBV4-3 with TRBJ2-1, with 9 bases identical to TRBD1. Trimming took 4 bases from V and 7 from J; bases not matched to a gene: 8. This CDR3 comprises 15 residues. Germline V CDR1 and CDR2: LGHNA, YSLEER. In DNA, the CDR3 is TGCGCCAGCAGCCGCTTCGGGACAGGGAAAAATGAGCAGTTCTTC. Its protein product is CASSRFGTGKNEQFF.

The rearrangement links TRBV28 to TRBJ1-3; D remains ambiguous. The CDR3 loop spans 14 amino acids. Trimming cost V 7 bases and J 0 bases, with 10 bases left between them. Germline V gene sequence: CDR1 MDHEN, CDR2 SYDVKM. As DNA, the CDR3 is TGTGCCAGCACCCGAGGGTTCTCTGGAAACACCATATATTTT. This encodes CASTRGFSGNTIYF.

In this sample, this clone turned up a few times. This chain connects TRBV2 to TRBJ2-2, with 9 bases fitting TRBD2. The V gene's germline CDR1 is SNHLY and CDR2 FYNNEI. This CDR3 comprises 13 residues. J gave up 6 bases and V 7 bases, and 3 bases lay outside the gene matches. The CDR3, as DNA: TGTGCCAGCAACCAGCGGGAGGCCGGGGAGCTGTTTTTT. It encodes CASNQREAGELFF.

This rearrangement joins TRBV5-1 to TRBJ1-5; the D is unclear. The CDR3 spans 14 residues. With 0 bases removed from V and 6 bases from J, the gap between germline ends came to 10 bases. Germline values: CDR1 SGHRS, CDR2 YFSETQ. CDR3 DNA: TGCGCCAGCAGCTTGGGAGGATTCGGTCAGCCCCAGCATTTT. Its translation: CASSLGGFGQPQHF.

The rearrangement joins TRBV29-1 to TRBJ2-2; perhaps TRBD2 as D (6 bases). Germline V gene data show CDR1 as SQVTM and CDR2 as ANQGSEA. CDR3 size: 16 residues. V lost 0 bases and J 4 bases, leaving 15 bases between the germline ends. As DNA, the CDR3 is TGCAGCGTTGAAGATCTGGGGAGGTCGGGCACCGGGGAGCTGTTTTTT. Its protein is CSVEDLGRSGTGELFF.

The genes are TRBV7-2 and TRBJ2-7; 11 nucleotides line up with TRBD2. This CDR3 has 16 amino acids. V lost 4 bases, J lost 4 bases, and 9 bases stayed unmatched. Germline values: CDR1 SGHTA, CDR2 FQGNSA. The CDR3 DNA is TGTGCCAGCAGCTCAGAGGGTACTAGCGGGAGTTACGAGCAGTACTTC. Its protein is CASSSEGTSGSYEQYF.

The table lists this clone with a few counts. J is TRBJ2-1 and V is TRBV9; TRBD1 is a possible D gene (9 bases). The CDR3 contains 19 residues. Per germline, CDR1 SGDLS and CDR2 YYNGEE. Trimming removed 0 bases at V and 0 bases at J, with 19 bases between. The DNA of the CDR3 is TGTGCCAGCAGCGTAGTTGGACAGGGGAGCGGGAGCTCCTACAATGAGCAGTTCTTC. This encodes CASSVVGQGSGSSYNEQFF.

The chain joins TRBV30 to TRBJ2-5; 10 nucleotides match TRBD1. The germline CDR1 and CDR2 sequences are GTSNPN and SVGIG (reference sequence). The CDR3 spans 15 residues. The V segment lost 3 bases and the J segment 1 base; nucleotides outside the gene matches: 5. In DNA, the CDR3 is TGTGCCTGGAGCCGGGACAGGGGAACCCAAGAGACCCAGTACTTC. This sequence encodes CAWSRDRGTQETQYF.

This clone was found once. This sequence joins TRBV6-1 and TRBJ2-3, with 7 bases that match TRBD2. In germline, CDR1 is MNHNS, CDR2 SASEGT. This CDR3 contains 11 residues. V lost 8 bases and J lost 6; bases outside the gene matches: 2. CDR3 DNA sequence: TGTGCCAGCCGGGAGGTTGATACGCAGTATTTT. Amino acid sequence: CASREVDTQYF.

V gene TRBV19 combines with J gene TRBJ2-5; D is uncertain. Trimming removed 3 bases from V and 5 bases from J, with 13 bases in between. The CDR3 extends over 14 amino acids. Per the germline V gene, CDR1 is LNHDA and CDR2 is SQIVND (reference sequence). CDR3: CASSISGPKETQYF. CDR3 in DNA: TGTGCCAGTAGTATTTCCGGGCCAAAGGAGACCCAGTACTTC.